The clone carrying this T cell receptor beta chain occurred a few times. Its antigen is not identified. The data derive from a study of T cell repertoires in cytomegalovirus infection. Findings and limits, study-wide: The cumulative frequency of public TCR beta families identified carriers of CMV plus the relevant HLA.

One entry per CDR3 protein, called by TCRdb with MiXCR from the reads. The sample contains 150,000 to 190,000 distinct CDR3 sequences, 23% of which appear only once. CDR3 length: 15 residues. With 4 bases removed from V and 6 bases from J, the gap between germline ends came to 13 bases. Material for sequencing was PBMCs. The clonotype originates from a human donor in good health (CMV status not recorded). Some clones in this sample may be carry-over from other donors' samples. V gene TRBV12-3 or TRBV12-4 combines with J gene TRBJ1-6; D perhaps matches TRBD1 (6 bases). The CDR3 loop reads CASSSSGGPNSPLHF. The DNA for the CDR3 is TGTGCCAGCAGTTCCTCCGGGGGGCCTAATTCACCCCTCCACTTT.